The entry below describes one TCR beta chain. This CDR3 has 17 residues. CDR1 and CDR2 (germline): SGHRS, YFSETQ. J was trimmed by 5 bases and V by 2 bases; bases with no gene match: 10. The data were obtained in a study of blood T cell repertoires in COVID-19. At the level of the study: T cells, B-cell-depleted T cells, or PBMCs supplied cDNA or gDNA.

Seattle's cohort entered during active infection and was followed longitudinally. Sequencing used immunoSEQ multiplex PCR; TCRdb keeps in-frame clones, though not all of them. In the table there are roughly 280,000 clones, approximately 86% of which are singletons. This chain uses TRBV5-1 with TRBJ1-1; 12 nucleotides align to TRBD1. This TCR was sampled from a woman aged 55 to 70 with COVID-19, enrolled during active disease. The sample consisted of peripheral blood. The CDR3 DNA is TGCGCCAGCAGCTTCGCCGGGACAGGGGGCTCGGGGACTGAAGCTTTCTTT. Translation gives CASSFAGTGGSGTEAFF.